The 14 T cell receptor beta chains reported below all come from one sample, sequenced in a study of T cells in Graves' hyperthyroidism and ophthalmopathy (dated by TCRdb to 2018 to 2020). Library construction relied on multiplex PCR. The listed sequencing device is Illumina HiSeq 2000. The TCR beta CDR3 regions were amplified from RNA transcripts. The first round of RT-PCR for the TCR CDR3 was performed with the HTBI primer set and the Qiagen OneStep RT-PCR kit. Clones were called with MiXCR by TCRdb after fastp trimmed the public reads at Q25, and only in-frame beta chains were retained. CDR3 protein sequences are deduplicated, and each keeps its most common genes and DNA. The sample contains approximately 570,000 distinct CDR3 sequences, just under 20% of them found a single time. The ten largest clones capture 45% to 50% of the sample. Specimen: blood. All receptors derive from a man between 40 and 49 years old with Graves' ophthalmopathy.

There are many counts of this clonotype. The V and J genes are TRBV6-1 and TRBJ2-3; D uncertain. Germline values: CDR1 MNHNS, CDR2 SASEGT. This CDR3 has 13 amino acids. Trimming removed 4 bases from V and 6 bases from J, with 11 bases in between. The CDR3, as DNA: TGTGCCAGCAGTGCCCTCTTCAGGGATACGCAGTATTTT. Residues: CASSALFRDTQYF.

The V gene is TRBV6-2 or TRBV6-3, the J gene TRBJ1-5; 7 bases agree with TRBD1. V shed 8 bases, J shed 0 bases, and the junction held 10 bases outside the gene matches. CDR3 length: 16 residues. In germline, CDR1 is MNHEY, CDR2 SVGEGT. CDR3 sequence: CASPGQKDYSNQPQHF. CDR3 in DNA: TGTGCCAGCCCGGGACAGAAGGATTATAGCAATCAGCCCCAGCATTTT.

The chain uses TRBV10-3 and TRBJ2-2; TRBD2 matches at 13 bases. V dropped 9 bases and J dropped 8; count of bases not matched to a gene: 3. CDR3 length: 13 residues. In germline, CDR1 is ENHRY, CDR2 SYGVKD. CDR3 in DNA: TGTGCCATTCGGACTAGCGGGAGAGGGGAGCTGTTTTTT. Its translation: CAIRTSGRGELFF.

The gene calls are TRBV7-8 and TRBJ2-3; 9 bases line up with TRBD2. The CDR3 spans 15 residues. Germline V gene lookup returns CDR1 SGHVS and CDR2 FQNEAQ. The junction had 8 bases not matched to a gene; V was cut back by 4 bases and J by 6 bases. CDR3 bases: TGTGCCAGCAGCTACTTAGCGGGAGAATCGGATACGCAGTATTTT. This codes for CASSYLAGESDTQYF.

This chain uses TRBV7-2 with TRBJ2-7; perhaps TRBD2 as D (6 bases). The V end lost 5 bases, the J end lost 3 bases, and 20 bases lay between the germline ends. CDR3 length: 16 amino acids. Looked up from germline, CDR1 is SGHTA and CDR2 is FQGNSA. The CDR3 is CASSTAEAGKFYEQYF. The CDR3 DNA follows: TGTGCCAGCAGCACGGCCGAGGCGGGGAAATTCTACGAGCAGTACTTC.

The rearrangement joins TRBV12-3 or TRBV12-4 to TRBJ1-5, with a weak D call TRBD1 (6 bases). The CDR3 extends over 14 amino acids. The V end was cut by 3 bases, the J end by 7 bases, with 13 bases between. The CDR3 protein is CASSFGQPSQPQHF. Written as DNA, the CDR3 is TGTGCCAGCAGTTTTGGACAGCCTAGCCAGCCCCAGCATTTT.

This clonotype showed up just a few times. This chain links TRBV9 with TRBJ1-4; D call uncertain. The CDR3 consists of 17 residues. Germline CDR1 reads SGDLS; CDR2 reads YYNGEE. V lost 4 bases and J 4 bases, leaving 20 bases between the germline ends. As DNA, the CDR3 is TGTGCCAGCAGCTCGGGCCCTATCCCGGGGAGTAATGAAAAACTGTTTTTT. It yields the protein CASSSGPIPGSNEKLFF. The full variable domain, rest sourced from reference TRBV9 and TRBJ1-4, is DSGVTQTPKHLITATGQRVTLRCSPRSGDLSVYWYQQSLDQGLQFLIQYYNGEERAKGNILERFSAQQFPDLHSELNLSSLELGDSALYFCASSSGPIPGSNEKLFFGSGTQLSVL.

Ten or more counts support this clonotype. The chain employs TRBV3-1 and TRBJ2-7; a weak D match, TRBD1 (6 bases). The germline CDR1 and CDR2 sequences are LGHDT and YNNKEL (reference sequence). Trimming left V 0 bases short and J 2 bases short, with 17 bases between. This CDR3 is built from 17 residues. CDR3 nucleotide sequence: TGTGCCAGCAGCCAAGAGGCAGGGGTTAGGAGAACCTACGAGCAGTACTTC. Protein: CASSQEAGVRRTYEQYF.

Points on this clonotype: The CDR3 end shows no conserved phenylalanine or tryptophan, and so a read error is likely. The chain carries TRBV20-1 and TRBJ2-1; D may be TRBD1 (5 bases). The CDR3 consists of 15 residues. Germline V lookup: CDR1 DFQATT, CDR2 SNEGSKA (reference sequence). The V and J ends lost 3 bases and 3 bases respectively, with 15 bases between them. The CDR3 sequence: CSASYYRTLYNEQFS. The CDR3 region has the DNA TGCAGTGCTAGTTACTACAGGACCCTCTACAATGAGCAGTTCTCC.

CDR3 region: CASSTYTSGGPSFTGELFF. CDR3 bases: TGTGCCAGCAGTACCTATACTAGCGGGGGGCCTTCGTTCACCGGGGAGCTGTTTTTT. This chain uses TRBV11-2 with TRBJ2-2, with 12 bases lining up with TRBD2. This CDR3 contains 19 residues. Losses at the gene ends were 6 bases for V and 4 bases for J; bases not matched to a gene: 15. Germline V gene lookup returns CDR1 SGHAT and CDR2 FQNNGV.

This clonotype has just a few counts. The chain combines TRBV6-1 with TRBJ2-7; no definite D call. The V gene's germline CDR1 is MNHNS and CDR2 SASEGT. The germline V and J ends were trimmed by 5 bases and 0 bases, with 14 bases remaining between them. The CDR3 extends over 15 amino acids. The CDR3 bases are TGTGCCAGCAGTTTGCTCCCTAGTTCCTCCTACGAGCAGTACTTC. Its protein product is CASSLLPSSSYEQYF.

This clonotype was recorded many times. The chain has TRBV7-3 and TRBJ2-6; no firm D call. The CDR3 length is 12 residues. The V and J ends lost 4 bases and 2 bases respectively, with 0 bases between them. Germline-derived CDR1 and CDR2 are SGHTA and FQGTGA. DNA for the CDR3: TGTGCCAGCAGCTCTGGGGCCAACGTCCTGACTTTC. As protein: CASSSGANVLTF.

This clonotype was counted a single time. The gene calls are TRBV14 and TRBJ2-5; possibly TRBD1 for D (6 bases). Germline V gives CDR1 SGHDN, CDR2 FVKESK. The CDR3 consists of 16 residues. Trimming cost V 0 bases and J 1 base, with 12 bases left between them. The CDR3 coding sequence is TGTGCCAGCAGCCAAGAACTCGACAGGTTCCAAGAGACCCAGTACTTC. Translating gives CASSQELDRFQETQYF.

This clonotype has a count of ten or more. The chain carries TRBV7-8 and TRBJ2-1, with TRBD2 as a possible D gene (6 bases). V was clipped by 2 bases and J by 3 bases, with 11 bases between them. The CDR3 loop spans 15 amino acids. The germline gives CDR1 SGHVS, CDR2 FQNEAQ. The CDR3 region is CASSLSGGIYNEQFF. The CDR3 nucleotides read TGTGCCAGCAGCTTATCAGGCGGGATCTACAATGAGCAGTTCTTC.